These 5 T cell receptor beta chains were sequenced from one sample in a study of T cell responses to AZD1222 COVID-19 vaccine. Some clones are missing from TCRdb's copy, which holds only in-frame ones; the method was immunoSEQ multiplex PCR. The sample consists of around 200,000 clones, approximately 90% of them appearing once. The sample was peripheral blood, taken 28 days after the second AZD1222 dose. The receptors were gathered from an adult who received the AZD1222 COVID-19 vaccine.

The chain employs TRBV7-9 and TRBJ2-1; D uncertain. The CDR3 is 15 amino acids. The germline V and J ends were trimmed by 1 base and 5 bases, with 12 bases remaining between them. The germline V gene encodes CDR1 SEHNR and CDR2 FQNEAQ (reference sequence). The CDR3 protein is CASSLDPEFDNEQFF. CDR3 DNA sequence: TGTGCCAGCAGCTTAGATCCGGAGTTTGACAATGAGCAGTTCTTC.

As concerns this clone: The sample has other DNA sequences that encode this CDR3 too. This chain links TRBV5-1 with TRBJ2-2, with 8 bases identical to TRBD1. V was clipped by 4 bases and J by 1 base; unmatched bases: 0. The CDR3 is made up of 14 amino acids. CDR1 and CDR2 from the germline V gene are SGHRS and YFSETQ. The DNA for the CDR3 is TGCGCCAGCAGCGGACAGGGGAACACCGGGGAGCTGTTTTTT. Its protein is CASSGQGNTGELFF. The full variable domain, in which reference TRBV5-1 and TRBJ2-2 provide the parts outside the CDR3, is KAGVTQTPRYLIKTRGQQVTLSCSPISGHRSVSWYQQTPGQGLQFLFEYFSETQRNKGNFPGRFSGRQFSNSRSEMNVSTLELGDSALYLCASSGQGNTGELFFGEGSRLTVL.

This chain's CDR3 is CASSLPPGYNSPLHF. CDR3 in DNA: TGTGCCAGCAGCTTACCACCGGGATATAATTCACCCCTCCACTTT. This sequence joins TRBV7-2 and TRBJ1-6, with no clear D. This CDR3 has 15 amino acids. The V end was cut by 2 bases, the J end by 4 bases, with 9 bases between. The germline CDR1 and CDR2 sequences are SGHTA and FQGNSA.

This chain connects TRBV28 to TRBJ2-3; unclear D gene. Germline V gene lookup returns CDR1 MDHEN and CDR2 SYDVKM. The CDR3 has 14 residues. Trimming left V 8 bases short and J 5 bases short, with 17 bases between. In nucleotides, the CDR3 is TGTGCCAGCCGCGGTGGGCTTGTTATAGATACGCAGTATTTT. Its translation: CASRGGLVIDTQYF.

The chain employs TRBV18 and TRBJ2-2, with D hard to call. This CDR3 spans 17 amino acids. Trimming stripped 1 base from V and 1 base from J, with 13 bases between. Per the germline V gene, CDR1 is KGHSH and CDR2 is LQKENI. CDR3 sequence reads: CASSPRSGGVNTGELFF. The CDR3 nucleotides are TGTGCCAGCTCACCACGGTCGGGCGGAGTGAACACCGGGGAGCTGTTTTTT.